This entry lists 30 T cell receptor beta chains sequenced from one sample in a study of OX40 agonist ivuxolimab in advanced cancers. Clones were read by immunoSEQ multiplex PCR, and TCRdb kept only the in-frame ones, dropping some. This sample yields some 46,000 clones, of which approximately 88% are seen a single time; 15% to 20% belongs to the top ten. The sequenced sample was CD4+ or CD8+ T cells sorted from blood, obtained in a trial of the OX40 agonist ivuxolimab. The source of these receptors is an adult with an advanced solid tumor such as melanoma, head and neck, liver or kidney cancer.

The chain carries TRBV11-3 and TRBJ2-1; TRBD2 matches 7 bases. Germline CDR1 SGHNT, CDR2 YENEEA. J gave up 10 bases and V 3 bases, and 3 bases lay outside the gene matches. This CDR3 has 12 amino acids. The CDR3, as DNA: TGTGCCAGCAGCTTCTCGGGAGGAGAGCAGTTCTTC. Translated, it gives CASSFSGGEQFF. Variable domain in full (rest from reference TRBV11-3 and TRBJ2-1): EAGVVQSPRYKIIEKKQPVAFWCNPISGHNTLYWYLQNLGQGPELLIRYENEEAVDDSQLPKDRFSAERLKGVDSTLKIQPAELGDSAVYLCASSFSGGEQFFGPGTRLTVL.

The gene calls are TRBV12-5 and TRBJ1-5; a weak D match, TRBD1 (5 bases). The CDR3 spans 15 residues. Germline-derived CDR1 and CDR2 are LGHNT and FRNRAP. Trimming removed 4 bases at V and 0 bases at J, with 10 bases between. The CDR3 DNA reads TGTGCTAGTGGTTGGGACCTGGATAGCAATCAGCCCCAGCATTTT. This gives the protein CASGWDLDSNQPQHF.

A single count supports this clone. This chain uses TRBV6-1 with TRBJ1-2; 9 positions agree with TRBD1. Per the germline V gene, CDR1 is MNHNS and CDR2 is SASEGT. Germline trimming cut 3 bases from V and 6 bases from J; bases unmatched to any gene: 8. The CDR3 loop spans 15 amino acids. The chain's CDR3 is CASSERQGEFDGYTF. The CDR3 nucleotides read TGTGCCAGCAGTGAGAGACAGGGGGAATTCGATGGCTACACCTTC.

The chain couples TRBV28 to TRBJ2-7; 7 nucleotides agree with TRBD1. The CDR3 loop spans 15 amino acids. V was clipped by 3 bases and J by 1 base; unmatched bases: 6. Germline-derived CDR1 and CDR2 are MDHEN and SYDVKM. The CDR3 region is CASSFSGGKSYEQYF. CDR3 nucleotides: TGTGCCAGCAGTTTTTCAGGGGGAAAATCCTACGAGCAGTACTTC.

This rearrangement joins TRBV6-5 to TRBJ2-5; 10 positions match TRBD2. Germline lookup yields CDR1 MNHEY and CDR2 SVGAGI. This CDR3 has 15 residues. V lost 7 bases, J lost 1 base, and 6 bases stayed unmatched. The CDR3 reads CASTLRLAGQETQYF. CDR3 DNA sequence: TGTGCCAGCACCCTTCGACTAGCGGGCCAAGAGACCCAGTACTTC.

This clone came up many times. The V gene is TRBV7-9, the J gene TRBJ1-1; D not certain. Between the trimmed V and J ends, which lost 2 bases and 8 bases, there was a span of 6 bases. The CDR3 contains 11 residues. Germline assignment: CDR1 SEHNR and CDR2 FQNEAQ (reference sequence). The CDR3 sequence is CASSLPHEAFF. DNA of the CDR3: TGTGCCAGCAGCTTACCCCACGAAGCTTTCTTT.

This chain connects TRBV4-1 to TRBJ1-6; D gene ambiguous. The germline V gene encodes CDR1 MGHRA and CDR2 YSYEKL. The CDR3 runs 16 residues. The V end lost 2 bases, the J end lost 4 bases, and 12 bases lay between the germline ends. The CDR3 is CASSQTKVRYNSPLHF. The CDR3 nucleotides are TGCGCCAGCAGCCAAACCAAGGTCCGATATAATTCACCCCTCCACTTT.

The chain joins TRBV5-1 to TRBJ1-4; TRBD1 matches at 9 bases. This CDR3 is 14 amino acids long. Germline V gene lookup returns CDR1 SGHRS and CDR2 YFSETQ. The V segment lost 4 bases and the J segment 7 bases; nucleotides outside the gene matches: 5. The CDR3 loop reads CASSVGTGLEKLFF. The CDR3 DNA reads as TGCGCCAGCAGCGTCGGGACAGGGCTTGAAAAACTGTTTTTT.

CDR3 DNA: TGTGCCAGTAGTCCTGGGACTAGCGGATACAATGAGCAGTTCTTC. Its translation is CASSPGTSGYNEQFF. The chain couples TRBV19 to TRBJ2-1; TRBD2 matches at 11 bases. Per germline, CDR1 LNHDA and CDR2 SQIVND (reference sequence). After removal of 5 bases from V and 4 bases from J, the junction contained 4 bases not matched to a gene. The CDR3 sequence is 15 residues long.

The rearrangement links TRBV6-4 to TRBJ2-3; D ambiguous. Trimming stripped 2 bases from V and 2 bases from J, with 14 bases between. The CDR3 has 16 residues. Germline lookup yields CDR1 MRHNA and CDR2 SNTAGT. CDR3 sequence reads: CASSDQPGAYTDTQYF. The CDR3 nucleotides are TGTGCCAGCAGTGACCAGCCGGGCGCATACACAGATACGCAGTATTTT.

The CDR3 nucleotides read TGTGCCAGCAGTTACTTCCAAAGCGGGGAGCTGTTTTTT. This sequence encodes CASSYFQSGELFF. V usage is TRBV6-5 and J usage is TRBJ2-2; D call uncertain. CDR3 length: 13 amino acids. Per the germline V gene, CDR1 is MNHEY and CDR2 is SVGAGI. Trimming removed 1 base at V and 7 bases at J, with 7 bases between.

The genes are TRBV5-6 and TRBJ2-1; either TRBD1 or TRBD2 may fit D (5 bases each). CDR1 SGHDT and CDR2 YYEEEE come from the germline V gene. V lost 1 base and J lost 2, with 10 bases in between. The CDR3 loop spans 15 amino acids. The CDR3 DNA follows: TGTGCCAGCAGCTTGTACGGGGCAGCCTACAATGAGCAGTTCTTC. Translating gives CASSLYGAAYNEQFF.

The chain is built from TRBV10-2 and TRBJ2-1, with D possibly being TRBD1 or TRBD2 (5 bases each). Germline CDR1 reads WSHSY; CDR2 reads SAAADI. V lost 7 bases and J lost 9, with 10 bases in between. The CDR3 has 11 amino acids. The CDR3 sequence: CASTPGSEQFF. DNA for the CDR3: TGCGCCAGCACCCCAGGGAGTGAGCAGTTCTTC.

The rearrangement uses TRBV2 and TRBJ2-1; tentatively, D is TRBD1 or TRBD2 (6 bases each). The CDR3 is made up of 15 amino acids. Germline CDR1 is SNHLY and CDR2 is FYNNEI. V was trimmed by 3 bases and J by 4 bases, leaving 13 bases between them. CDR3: CASSEAAGQYNEQFF. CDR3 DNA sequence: TGTGCCAGCAGTGAGGCGGCGGGACAATACAATGAGCAGTTCTTC.

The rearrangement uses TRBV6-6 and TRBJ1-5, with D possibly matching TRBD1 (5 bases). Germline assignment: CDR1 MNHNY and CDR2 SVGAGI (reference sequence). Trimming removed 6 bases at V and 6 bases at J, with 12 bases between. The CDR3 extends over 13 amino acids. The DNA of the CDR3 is TGTGCCAGCAGACAGGAGCTCGGTCAGCCCCAGCATTTT. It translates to CASRQELGQPQHF.

CDR3: CASSIARGQELYGYTF. As DNA, the CDR3 is TGTGCCAGTAGTATAGCCCGAGGACAGGAACTCTATGGCTACACCTTC. The chain couples TRBV19 to TRBJ1-2; TRBD1 matches 7 bases. V dropped 1 base and J dropped 4; count of bases not matched to a gene: 9. The germline CDR1 and CDR2 sequences are LNHDA and SQIVND (reference sequence). CDR3 size: 16 residues.

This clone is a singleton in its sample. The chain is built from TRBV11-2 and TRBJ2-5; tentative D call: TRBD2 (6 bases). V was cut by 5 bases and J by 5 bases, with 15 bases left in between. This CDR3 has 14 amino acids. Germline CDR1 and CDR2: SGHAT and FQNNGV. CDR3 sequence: CASSGVWGRETQYF. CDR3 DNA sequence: TGTGCCAGCAGCGGGGTTTGGGGGAGGGAGACCCAGTACTTC.

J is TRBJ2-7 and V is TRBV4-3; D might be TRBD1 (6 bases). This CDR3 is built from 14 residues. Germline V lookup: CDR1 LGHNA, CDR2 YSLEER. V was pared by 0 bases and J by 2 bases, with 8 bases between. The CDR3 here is CASSQDKGAYEQYF. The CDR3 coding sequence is TGCGCCAGCAGCCAAGATAAGGGGGCCTACGAGCAGTACTTC.

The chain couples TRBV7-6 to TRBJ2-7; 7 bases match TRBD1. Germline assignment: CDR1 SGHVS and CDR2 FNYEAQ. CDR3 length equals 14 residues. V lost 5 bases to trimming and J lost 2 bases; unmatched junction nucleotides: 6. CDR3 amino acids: CASSPRTGPYEQYV. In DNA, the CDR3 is TGTGCCAGCAGCCCTCGGACAGGCCCCTACGAGCAGTACGTC.

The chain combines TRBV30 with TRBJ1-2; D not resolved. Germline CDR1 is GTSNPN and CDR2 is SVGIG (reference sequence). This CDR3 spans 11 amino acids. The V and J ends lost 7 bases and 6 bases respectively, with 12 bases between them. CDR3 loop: CALQVPHGYTF. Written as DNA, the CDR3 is TGTGCCTTACAAGTGCCCCATGGCTACACCTTC. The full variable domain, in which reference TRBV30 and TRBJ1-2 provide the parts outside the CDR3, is SQTIHQWPATLVQPVGSPLSLECTVEGTSNPNLYWYRQAAGRGLQLLFYSVGIGQISSEVPQNLSASRPQDRQFILSSKKLLLSDSGFYLCALQVPHGYTFGSGTRLTVV.

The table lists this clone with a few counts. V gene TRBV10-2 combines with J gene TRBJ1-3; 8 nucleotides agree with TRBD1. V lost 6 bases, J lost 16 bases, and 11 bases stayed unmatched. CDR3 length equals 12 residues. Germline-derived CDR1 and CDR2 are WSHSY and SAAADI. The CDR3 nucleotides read TGCGCCAGCAGAGGACAGGGCTCATATGTTTATTTT. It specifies CASRGQGSYVYF.

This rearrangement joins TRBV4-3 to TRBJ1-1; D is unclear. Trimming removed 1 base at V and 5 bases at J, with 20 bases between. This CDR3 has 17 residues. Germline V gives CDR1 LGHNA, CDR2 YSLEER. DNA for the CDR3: TGCGCCAGCAGCCAAGTGTTCAGAGCAGGTCTTCGGACTGAAGCTTTCTTT. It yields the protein CASSQVFRAGLRTEAFF.

CDR3: CASSYSGGPYEQYF. Here the CDR3 DNA reads TGTGCCAGCAGTTACTCGGGGGGGCCGTACGAGCAGTACTTC. This chain connects TRBV6-5 to TRBJ2-7; D is perhaps TRBD2 (7 bases). Germline V gene sequence: CDR1 MNHEY, CDR2 SVGAGI. The length of the CDR3 is 14 residues. Trimming removed 0 bases at V and 4 bases at J, with 10 bases between.

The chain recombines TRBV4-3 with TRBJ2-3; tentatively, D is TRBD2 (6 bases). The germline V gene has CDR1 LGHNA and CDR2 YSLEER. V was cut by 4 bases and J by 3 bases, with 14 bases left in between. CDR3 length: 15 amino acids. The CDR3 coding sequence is TGCGCCAGCAGCCTCTGGGACTCTGGAACAGATACGCAGTATTTT. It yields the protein CASSLWDSGTDTQYF.

In DNA form, the CDR3 reads TGCAGCGTTTTCGTGGATGGCTACACCTTC. Translating it yields CSVFVDGYTF. The chain is built from TRBV29-1 and TRBJ1-2; D remains ambiguous. CDR1 is SQVTM, CDR2 ANQGSEA, per germline. The CDR3 runs 10 residues. V lost 5 bases to trimming and J lost 6 bases, with 7 bases between them.

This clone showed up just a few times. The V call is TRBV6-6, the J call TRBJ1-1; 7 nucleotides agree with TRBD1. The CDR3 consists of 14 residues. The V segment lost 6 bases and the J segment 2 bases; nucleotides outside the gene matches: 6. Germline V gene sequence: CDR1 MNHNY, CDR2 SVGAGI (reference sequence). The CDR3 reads CASSYGTANTEAFF. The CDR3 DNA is TGTGCCAGCAGCTACGGGACAGCTAACACTGAAGCTTTCTTT.

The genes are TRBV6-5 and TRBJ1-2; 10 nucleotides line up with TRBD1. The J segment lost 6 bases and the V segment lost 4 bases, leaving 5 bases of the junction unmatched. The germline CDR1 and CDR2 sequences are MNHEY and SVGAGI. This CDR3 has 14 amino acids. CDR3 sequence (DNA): TGTGCCAGCAGTTCACCGGGACAGGGGCATGGCTACACCTTC. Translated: CASSSPGQGHGYTF.

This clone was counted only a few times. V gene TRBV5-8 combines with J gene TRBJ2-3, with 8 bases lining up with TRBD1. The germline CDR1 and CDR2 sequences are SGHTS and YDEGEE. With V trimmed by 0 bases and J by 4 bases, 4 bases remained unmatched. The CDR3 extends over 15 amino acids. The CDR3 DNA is TGTGCCAGCAGCTTGGGACAGGGGAACGCAGATACGCAGTATTTT. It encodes CASSLGQGNADTQYF.

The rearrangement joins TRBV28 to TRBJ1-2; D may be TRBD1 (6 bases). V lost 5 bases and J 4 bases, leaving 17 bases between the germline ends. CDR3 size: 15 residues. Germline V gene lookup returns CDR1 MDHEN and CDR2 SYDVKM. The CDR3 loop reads CASSPLSPGAYGYTF. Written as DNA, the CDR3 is TGTGCCAGCAGTCCTCTCTCCCCAGGGGCCTATGGCTACACCTTC.

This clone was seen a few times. In DNA, the CDR3 is TGTGCCAGCAGTTACTCGATGTGGCCCTCGCATTTT. Translating it yields CASSYSMWPSHF. This chain links TRBV6-5 with TRBJ1-5, with D hard to call. Trimming left V 0 bases short and J 15 bases short, with 12 bases between. The CDR3 has 12 residues. From germline, CDR1 is MNHEY and CDR2 SVGAGI.